What follows are 10 T cell receptor beta chains derived from one specimen sequenced in a study of T cell repertoires in cytomegalovirus infection. The antigens for these receptors are not known. TCRdb analysed the reads with MiXCR anew, one entry per CDR3 protein. Of some 350,000 distinct CDR3 sequences in the sample, roughly 34% were seen once. Sequenced here: cultured PBMCs, sampled from culture after CMV antigen stimulation. All receptors derive from a human donor in good health (CMV status not recorded). Some clones in this sample may be carry-over from other donors' samples.

The chain is built from TRBV7-6 and TRBJ1-1; the D is unclear. This CDR3 is 16 amino acids long. Germline V gene data show CDR1 as SGHVS and CDR2 as FNYEAQ. V lost 5 bases and J 0 bases, leaving 16 bases between the germline ends. The CDR3 region has the DNA TGTGCCAGCAGCCCCGGCCCGGGTAGGGTGAACACTGAAGCTTTCTTT. Translated: CASSPGPGRVNTEAFF.

The chain carries TRBV7-2 and TRBJ2-3; TRBD2 agrees at 12 bases. The CDR3 is 16 amino acids. The germline V gene encodes CDR1 SGHTA and CDR2 FQGNSA. Losses at the gene ends were 5 bases for V and 2 bases for J; bases not matched to a gene: 5. Written as DNA, the CDR3 is TGTGCCAGCAGCACCCGACTAGCGGGGGCCACAGATACGCAGTATTTT. This codes for CASSTRLAGATDTQYF.

The chain employs TRBV6-8 and TRBJ2-6; perhaps TRBD2 as D (7 bases). V was trimmed by 6 bases and J by 2 bases, leaving 11 bases between them. The length of the CDR3 is 15 residues. The germline gives CDR1 MNHGY, CDR2 SAAAGT. The CDR3 nucleotides read TGTGCCAGCAGAAAAGGGGGGGCTGGGGCCAACGTCCTGACTTTC. Its protein product is CASRKGGAGANVLTF.

The V call is TRBV9, the J call TRBJ2-1, with D maybe TRBD2 (5 bases). Between the trimmed V and J ends, which lost 2 bases and 3 bases, there was a span of 12 bases. The CDR3 is 15 residues long. CDR1 SGDLS and CDR2 YYNGEE come from the germline V gene. The CDR3 DNA follows: TGTGCCAGCAGCGTTACCGGAGGTTACTACAATGAGCAGTTCTTC. Translation gives CASSVTGGYYNEQFF.

The CDR3 spells CSARGNPRGHFNTGELFF. The CDR3 DNA is TGCAGTGCTAGAGGGAATCCGAGGGGACACTTTAACACCGGGGAGCTGTTTTTT. The chain joins TRBV20-1 to TRBJ2-2; D might be TRBD1 (6 bases). In germline, CDR1 is DFQATT, CDR2 SNEGSKA (reference sequence). The length of the CDR3 is 18 residues. V was cut by 1 base and J by 2 bases, with 20 bases left in between.

The chain recombines TRBV7-2 with TRBJ2-2, with 7 nucleotides matching TRBD2. Trimming took 4 bases from V and 4 from J; bases not matched to a gene: 6. Germline CDR1 SGHTA, CDR2 FQGNSA. This CDR3 has 15 amino acids. As DNA, the CDR3 is TGTGCCAGCAGCTCGACTAGCTCGGCCACCGGGGAGCTGTTTTTT. Its protein product is CASSSTSSATGELFF.

The rearrangement links TRBV7-2 to TRBJ2-7; D not resolved. The V end was cut by 11 bases, the J end by 3 bases, with 14 bases between. Germline CDR1 and CDR2: SGHTA and FQGNSA. The CDR3 runs to 12 residues. CDR3 DNA sequence: TGTGCCTCCGGTGCCCCCTTCTACGAGCAGTACTTC. Translation gives CASGAPFYEQYF.

The sample holds a few counts of this clonotype. This chain connects TRBV7-9 to TRBJ2-3, with TRBD2 identical over 11 bases. The V gene's germline CDR1 is SEHNR and CDR2 FQNEAQ (reference sequence). This CDR3 has 18 amino acids. The junction had 10 bases not matched to a gene; V was cut back by 5 bases and J by 0 bases. In DNA, the CDR3 is TGTGCCAGCAGCCAAACCGGGACTAGCGGCCGTAGCACAGATACGCAGTATTTT. Translated, it gives CASSQTGTSGRSTDTQYF.

This clonotype was observed at least ten times. V usage is TRBV7-2 and J usage is TRBJ2-3; TRBD2 matches at 8 bases. This CDR3 is built from 14 residues. In germline, CDR1 is SGHTA, CDR2 FQGNSA. The V segment lost 6 bases and the J segment 1 base; nucleotides outside the gene matches: 3. The CDR3 loop is CASSLTSGTDTQYF. Here the CDR3 DNA reads TGTGCCAGCAGTTTGACTAGCGGCACAGATACGCAGTATTTT.

This chain links TRBV7-8 with TRBJ1-1, with D tentatively TRBD1 (6 bases). The germline gives CDR1 SGHVS, CDR2 FQNEAQ. The CDR3 extends over 14 amino acids. V was trimmed by 3 bases and J by 4 bases, leaving 12 bases between them. The DNA for the CDR3 is TGTGCCAGCAGCTTCGGGGGCGCAAGCACTGAAGCTTTCTTT. This sequence encodes CASSFGGASTEAFF.